The 13 T cell receptor beta chains below were found in one sample sequenced in a study of naive and memory T cell subsets. Two oligonucleotides, mixed equimolar, formed the beta constant-region primer covering TRBC1 and TRBC2. Nested alpha and beta constant-region primers with the SP2 primer drove four PCR rounds on ligated cDNA. TCRdb passed the UMI-ligation and nested PCR reads through MiXCR, listing each CDR3 protein once. The sample records around 110,000 distinct CDR3 sequences, 35% to 40% being singletons. Sequencing input: central memory CD4+ T cells from blood. The receptors come from a human donor in good health.

The chain carries TRBV7-9 and TRBJ2-3; maybe TRBD2 (5 bases). The germline V gene has CDR1 SEHNR and CDR2 FQNEAQ (reference sequence). V gave up 1 base and J gave up 2 bases, with 10 bases separating them. This CDR3 is built from 15 residues. In nucleotides, the CDR3 is TGTGCCAGCAGCTTAGAAAGAGGGAACACAGATACGCAGTATTTT. Translation gives CASSLERGNTDTQYF.

The genes are TRBV5-1 and TRBJ2-1, with 9 positions matching TRBD1. CDR1 SGHRS and CDR2 YFSETQ come from the germline V gene. V lost 4 bases and J lost 4; bases outside the gene matches: 6. The CDR3 is 15 residues long. CDR3 sequence (DNA): TGCGCCAGCAGCACCCGACAGGGGGGATACAATGAGCAGTTCTTC. Protein: CASSTRQGGYNEQFF.

The chain employs TRBV10-3 and TRBJ1-2; TRBD1 is a possible D gene (6 bases). There are 16 residues in the CDR3. CDR1 ENHRY and CDR2 SYGVKD come from the germline V gene. The V end lost 0 bases, the J end lost 4 bases, and 15 bases lay between the germline ends. CDR3 coding DNA: TGTGCCATCAGTGAGTCGAGGGCAGGGGAAGGCTATGGCTACACCTTC. Translation: CAISESRAGEGYGYTF.

The chain links TRBV20-1 to TRBJ1-1; D remains unclear. CDR3 length: 12 amino acids. Trimming shortened V by 1 base and J by 6 bases, and 9 bases separated the two germline ends. The germline CDR1 and CDR2 sequences are DFQATT and SNEGSKA (reference sequence). CDR3 sequence reads: CSARAQRSEAFF. The CDR3 DNA reads as TGCAGTGCTAGAGCTCAGAGGTCTGAAGCTTTCTTT.

The chain combines TRBV18 with TRBJ1-3; no clear D gene. Deletions cut 3 bases from V and 4 bases from J, with 10 bases between. Germline V CDR1 and CDR2: KGHSH, LQKENI. The CDR3 loop spans 14 amino acids. The chain's CDR3 is CASSPGVLGNTIYF. Written as DNA, the CDR3 is TGTGCCAGCTCACCCGGGGTCTTGGGAAACACCATATATTTT. Full variable domain (rest looked up from reference TRBV18 and TRBJ1-3): NAGVMQNPRHLVRRRGQEARLRCSPMKGHSHVYWYRQLPEEGLKFMVYLQKENIIDESGMPKERFSAEFPKEGPSILRIQQVVRGDSAAYFCASSPGVLGNTIYFGEGSWLTVV.

This sequence joins TRBV6-2 or TRBV6-3 and TRBJ2-2; no definite D call. CDR1 and CDR2 (germline): MNHEY, SVGEGT. CDR3 length: 18 residues. V lost 2 bases and J lost 1, with 17 bases in between. CDR3 loop: CASSYNFGRLQNTGELFF. The CDR3 DNA follows: TGTGCCAGCAGTTACAACTTCGGCCGGCTCCAGAACACCGGGGAGCTGTTTTTT.

The chain combines TRBV5-1 with TRBJ1-2; perhaps TRBD1 as D (6 bases). From germline, CDR1 is SGHRS and CDR2 YFSETQ. There are 15 residues in the CDR3. V was pared by 4 bases and J by 2 bases, with 15 bases between. The CDR3 coding sequence is TGCGCCAGCAGCCGTACGGGGGCCAACAACTATGGCTACACCTTC. Translating it yields CASSRTGANNYGYTF. The variable domain in full, completed from reference TRBV5-1 and TRBJ1-2, reads KAGVTQTPRYLIKTRGQQVTLSCSPISGHRSVSWYQQTPGQGLQFLFEYFSETQRNKGNFPGRFSGRQFSNSRSEMNVSTLELGDSALYLCASSRTGANNYGYTFGSGTRLTVV.

This clonotype was seen repeatedly, ten times or more. The J gene is TRBJ2-5, the V gene TRBV30; TRBD2 aligns across 14 bases. V shed 0 bases and J 4 bases; nucleotides not matched to a gene: 4. CDR3 length equals 16 residues. The V gene's germline CDR1 is GTSNPN and CDR2 SVGIG (reference sequence). CDR3: CAWSVGTSGRAETQYF. In DNA, the CDR3 is TGTGCCTGGAGTGTGGGGACTAGCGGGAGAGCAGAGACCCAGTACTTC.

This clonotype was seen a few times. The genes are TRBV29-1 and TRBJ1-2, with TRBD1 matching 7 bases. Unmatched junction bases numbered 3, after V lost 3 bases and J lost 5 bases. CDR3 length equals 12 residues. Germline lookup yields CDR1 SQVTM and CDR2 ANQGSEA. CDR3 loop: CSVDWTGYGYTF. The DNA of the CDR3 is TGCAGCGTTGACTGGACAGGATATGGCTACACCTTC.

This clonotype occurred a few times. The chain uses TRBV9 and TRBJ2-7, with 8 bases fitting TRBD2. With 2 bases clipped from V and 8 bases from J, the junction kept 12 bases outside the gene matches. The CDR3 runs to 15 residues. Germline assignment: CDR1 SGDLS and CDR2 YYNGEE. CDR3 DNA sequence: TGTGCCAGCAGCGTTAGCGGGACCCCTCAAGACAAGCAGTACTTC. The encoded protein is CASSVSGTPQDKQYF.

This clonotype was observed a handful of times. Here the CDR3 reads CASSSNTASGHEQFF. Written as DNA, the CDR3 is TGTGCCAGCAGCTCCAATACGGCTAGCGGTCATGAGCAGTTCTTC. The rearrangement links TRBV7-2 to TRBJ2-1, with 7 bases aligning to TRBD2. The CDR3 extends over 15 amino acids. The germline V gene has CDR1 SGHTA and CDR2 FQGNSA. Trimming removed 4 bases from V and 8 bases from J; junction bases left unmatched: 11.

The chain recombines TRBV28 with TRBJ2-2; D not certain. Germline CDR1 reads MDHEN; CDR2 reads SYDVKM. With 4 bases removed from V and 6 bases from J, the gap between germline ends came to 12 bases. This CDR3 is built from 14 residues. The CDR3 reads CASSSLPPSGELFF. CDR3 DNA: TGTGCCAGCAGTTCCCTTCCCCCCTCCGGGGAGCTGTTTTTT.

A single count supports this clonotype. The chain has TRBV9 and TRBJ1-1; D ambiguous. The CDR3 spans 14 residues. Per the germline V gene, CDR1 is SGDLS and CDR2 is YYNGEE. The V gene lost 0 bases and the J gene lost 0 bases, with 6 bases spanning the gap. The CDR3 DNA follows: TGTGCCAGCAGCGTAGGTCGAATGAACACTGAAGCTTTCTTT. Translated: CASSVGRMNTEAFF.